These 32 T cell receptor beta chains originate from one sample sequenced in a study of response to subunit inactivated influenza vaccine. TCRdb recomputed calls from the RT-PCR reads with MiXCR, one row per CDR3 protein. The top ten clones hold about 1.9% of a sample with about 520,000 distinct CDR3 sequences, 25% of them seen once. Sample: CD4+ T cells sorted from PBMCs, taken around 5 days after vaccination. These TCRs come from a man aged 50 or older who received an inactivated influenza vaccine.

This clonotype has at least ten counts. Sequence at one end of the junction differs from germline and may be a read error. The chain employs TRBV5-1 and TRBJ2-2; D not certain. Germline CDR1 and CDR2: SGHRS and YFSETQ. The length of the CDR3 is 12 residues. The CDR3 nucleotides read TGTGCCAGCAGCTTCAACACCGGGGAGCTGTTTTTT. It encodes CASSFNTGELFF.

V gene TRBV12-3 or TRBV12-4 combines with J gene TRBJ2-7; 9 bases are shared with TRBD2. After removal of 2 bases from V and 6 bases from J, the junction contained 5 bases not matched to a gene. This CDR3 has 14 amino acids. CDR3: CASSLIAGASEQYF. As DNA, the CDR3 is TGTGCCAGCAGTTTAATAGCGGGAGCCTCCGAGCAGTACTTC.

This chain connects TRBV6-1 to TRBJ2-3; 12 nucleotides align to TRBD2. After removal of 3 bases from V and 4 bases from J, the junction contained 8 bases not matched to a gene. Germline V lookup: CDR1 MNHNS, CDR2 SASEGT. CDR3 length equals 17 residues. The CDR3 reads CASSDSSGGGSADTQYF. CDR3 bases: TGTGCCAGCAGTGATTCTAGCGGGGGGGGTTCGGCAGATACGCAGTATTTT.

This clonotype came up a few times. The chain has TRBV20-1 and TRBJ2-1, with D tentatively TRBD1 or TRBD2 (7 bases each). There are 16 residues in the CDR3. Germline V lookup: CDR1 DFQATT, CDR2 SNEGSKA (reference sequence). V was pared by 1 base and J by 4 bases, with 17 bases between. For the CDR3, the DNA is TGCAGTGCTAGAGGTTCCAGGGGGGAGGGATACAATGAGCAGTTCTTC. Translation: CSARGSRGEGYNEQFF.

The chain combines TRBV2 with TRBJ2-5, with a possible D match to TRBD2 (6 bases). V lost 8 bases to trimming and J lost 4 bases, with 17 bases between them. This CDR3 is built from 14 residues. Germline CDR1 is SNHLY and CDR2 is FYNNEI. The CDR3: CASGTFGIRETQYF. The CDR3 DNA is TGTGCCAGCGGGACTTTTGGTATCCGAGAGACCCAGTACTTC.

V is TRBV5-1 and J is TRBJ2-7; the D is unclear. Looked up from germline, CDR1 is SGHRS and CDR2 is YFSETQ. Trimming removed 4 bases from V and 2 bases from J, with 13 bases in between. This CDR3 region has 14 residues. The chain's CDR3 is CASSHSRIPYEQYF. The CDR3 coding sequence is TGCGCCAGCAGCCATTCCCGGATACCCTACGAGCAGTACTTC. Using reference TRBV5-1 and TRBJ2-7 for the parts outside the CDR3, the full variable domain is KAGVTQTPRYLIKTRGQQVTLSCSPISGHRSVSWYQQTPGQGLQFLFEYFSETQRNKGNFPGRFSGRQFSNSRSEMNVSTLELGDSALYLCASSHSRIPYEQYFGPGTRLTVT.

This clonotype was found a few times. This chain uses TRBV7-9 with TRBJ2-2, with 7 nucleotides matching TRBD1. Trimming took 6 bases from V and 4 from J; bases not matched to a gene: 8. The germline gives CDR1 SEHNR, CDR2 FQNEAQ (reference sequence). The CDR3 runs to 15 residues. CDR3: CASRPAGTATGELFF. CDR3 DNA sequence: TGTGCCAGCAGACCGGCCGGGACAGCCACCGGGGAGCTGTTTTTT.

CDR3 residues: CASSSDRTGELFF. For the CDR3, the DNA is TGTGCCAGCTCGTCGGACAGGACCGGGGAGCTGTTTTTT. The rearrangement uses TRBV18 and TRBJ2-2; TRBD1 agrees at 7 bases. This CDR3 has 13 residues. V shed 6 bases and J 5 bases; nucleotides not matched to a gene: 3. Germline CDR1 and CDR2: KGHSH and LQKENI. Full variable domain (missing parts from reference TRBV18 and TRBJ2-2): NAGVMQNPRHLVRRRGQEARLRCSPMKGHSHVYWYRQLPEEGLKFMVYLQKENIIDESGMPKERFSAEFPKEGPSILRIQQVVRGDSAAYFCASSSDRTGELFFGEGSRLTVL.

This chain connects TRBV5-1 to TRBJ2-7; TRBD1 is a possible D gene (6 bases). CDR1 is SGHRS, CDR2 YFSETQ, per germline. CDR3 length: 13 amino acids. V lost 1 base and J lost 6, with 11 bases in between. DNA of the CDR3: TGCGCCAGCAGCTTGATGGGGGCGGGCGAGCAGTACTTC. This sequence encodes CASSLMGAGEQYF.

V gene TRBV5-6 combines with J gene TRBJ2-3, with D unclear. The CDR3 totals 16 residues. CDR1 and CDR2 (germline): SGHDT, YYEEEE. Trimming took 4 bases from V and 4 from J, leaving 19 bases between them. This CDR3 reads CASSIGFKGGADTQYF. In DNA, the CDR3 is TGTGCCAGCAGCATTGGTTTTAAGGGCGGAGCAGATACGCAGTATTTT.

This chain joins TRBV10-3 and TRBJ1-2; D possibly corresponds to TRBD1 (6 bases). The ends were cut back, 3 bases at V and 3 bases at J, with 17 bases in the middle. The germline gives CDR1 ENHRY, CDR2 SYGVKD. CDR3 length equals 16 residues. CDR3 bases: TGTGCCATCAGTGATGACCAAAGGGGGATCCACTATGGCTACACCTTC. Translated: CAISDDQRGIHYGYTF.

This clonotype was seen only a few times. The chain has TRBV29-1 and TRBJ2-1; 9 nucleotides match TRBD2. CDR3 size: 13 residues. V lost 4 bases and J lost 10; bases outside the gene matches: 8. Germline loops: CDR1 SQVTM, CDR2 ANQGSEA. This CDR3 is CSVALAGLYEQFF. CDR3 coding DNA: TGCAGCGTTGCACTAGCGGGCCTTTACGAGCAGTTCTTC.

This clonotype was seen repeatedly, ten times or more. This chain joins TRBV3-1 and TRBJ2-7; 7 nucleotides match TRBD1. The germline V gene encodes CDR1 LGHDT and CDR2 YNNKEL (reference sequence). J was trimmed by 3 bases and V by 10 bases; bases with no gene match: 12. This CDR3 contains 14 residues. CDR3 nucleotide sequence: TGTGCCACCCAACAGGGGCCATCATTCTACGAGCAGTACTTC. Its translation is CATQQGPSFYEQYF.

This clonotype was detected a few times. This chain connects TRBV10-3 to TRBJ1-2; the match to TRBD1 covers 7 bases. CDR3 size: 14 residues. From germline, CDR1 is ENHRY and CDR2 SYGVKD. Trimming removed 3 bases from V and 2 bases from J; junction bases left unmatched: 3. The CDR3 coding sequence is TGTGCCATCAGTGAAGAACAGGGGAACTATGGCTACACCTTC. Translating gives CAISEEQGNYGYTF.

The chain couples TRBV16 to TRBJ1-4; D not resolved. The V and J ends lost 4 bases and 8 bases respectively, with 8 bases between them. Germline V gives CDR1 KGHSY, CDR2 FQNENV. The CDR3 is 12 amino acids. The CDR3 region is CASSPRREKLFF. In DNA form, the CDR3 reads TGTGCCAGCAGCCCCCGTCGGGAAAAACTGTTTTTT.

As concerns this clonotype: Its ends do not fully match the called genes, so a read error is possible. The CDR3, as DNA: TGCGCCAGCAGACAAGGACAGGGGTCAAACAATGAGCAGTTCTTC. This gives the protein CASRQGQGSNNEQFF. The chain is built from TRBV4-1 and TRBJ2-1; 9 bases map to TRBD1. CDR3 length equals 15 residues. Germline V gives CDR1 MGHRA, CDR2 YSYEKL.

This chain uses TRBV10-1 with TRBJ2-7; D is perhaps TRBD1 (5 bases). CDR3 size: 14 residues. Trimming removed 5 bases from V and 5 bases from J, with 16 bases in between. Germline V gene sequence: CDR1 WNHNN, CDR2 SYGVQD (reference sequence). CDR3 region: CASSRERGTNEQYF. DNA for the CDR3: TGCGCCAGCAGTAGGGAAAGGGGAACCAACGAGCAGTACTTC.

In this sample, this clonotype turned up a few times. V gene TRBV3-1 combines with J gene TRBJ1-1, with D perhaps matching TRBD1 (5 bases). CDR3 length equals 16 residues. Germline V gene data show CDR1 as LGHDT and CDR2 as YNNKEL (reference sequence). Trimming cost V 0 bases and J 1 base, with 12 bases left between them. The CDR3 DNA is TGTGCCAGCAGCCAAGATTTTAGGGGAAGGAACACTGAAGCTTTCTTT. Encoded protein: CASSQDFRGRNTEAFF. Complete variable domain (other parts from reference TRBV3-1 and TRBJ1-1): DTAVSQTPKYLVTQMGNDKSIKCEQNLGHDTMYWYKQDSKKFLKIMFSYNNKELIINETVPNRFSPKSPDKAHLNLHINSLELGDSAVYFCASSQDFRGRNTEAFFGQGTRLTVV.

CDR3 in DNA: TGCGCCAGCAGCCGGGAATATGCCCCCACTGAAGCTTTCTTT. It specifies CASSREYAPTEAFF. The chain employs TRBV5-1 and TRBJ1-1; no reliable D call. The CDR3 length is 14 residues. Germline CDR1 and CDR2: SGHRS and YFSETQ. V lost 4 bases and J 4 bases, leaving 14 bases between the germline ends.

A few counts support this clonotype. The CDR3: CASSPSLRVKSTQYF. The CDR3 nucleotides are TGTGCCAGCAGCCCGAGTTTGAGGGTCAAGAGTACCCAGTACTTC. V gene TRBV11-2 combines with J gene TRBJ2-5, with D maybe TRBD2 (5 bases). Trimming shortened V by 5 bases and J by 8 bases, and 21 bases separated the two germline ends. Germline CDR1 reads SGHAT; CDR2 reads FQNNGV. CDR3 length: 15 amino acids.

This clonotype occurred a few times. V is TRBV11-2 and J is TRBJ2-7; 13 bases agree with TRBD2. Germline lookup yields CDR1 SGHAT and CDR2 FQNNGV. J was trimmed by 3 bases and V by 4 bases; bases with no gene match: 15. This CDR3 has 19 residues. The DNA for the CDR3 is TGTGCCAGCAGCTCCGCCGGGACGGAGGGACTAGCGGGATACTACGAGCAGTACTTC. Translated, it gives CASSSAGTEGLAGYYEQYF.

This chain uses TRBV5-5 with TRBJ2-2; 8 bases map to TRBD1. CDR1 is SGHKS, CDR2 YYEKEE, per germline (reference sequence). CDR3 length equals 15 residues. The V segment lost 4 bases and the J segment 0 bases; nucleotides outside the gene matches: 2. Here the CDR3 DNA reads TGTGCCAGCAGCCACAGGGGGACGAACACCGGGGAGCTGTTTTTT. Its protein product is CASSHRGTNTGELFF.

The chain is built from TRBV30 and TRBJ2-3, with D perhaps TRBD1 (5 bases). The CDR3 totals 14 residues. Germline lookup yields CDR1 GTSNPN and CDR2 SVGIG (reference sequence). V was trimmed by 0 bases and J by 4 bases, leaving 11 bases between them. CDR3 sequence reads: CAWSVLRVADTQYF. The CDR3 DNA follows: TGTGCCTGGAGTGTACTCAGGGTCGCAGATACGCAGTATTTT.

This clonotype was picked up a small number of times. V is TRBV12-3 or TRBV12-4 and J is TRBJ2-2; TRBD2 matches at 12 bases. The CDR3 is made up of 14 amino acids. The V and J ends lost 6 bases and 8 bases, in that order; junction bases with no gene match: 4. CDR3 sequence (DNA): TGTGCCAGCAGCACTAGCGGGAGGTTGGGGGAGCTGTTTTTT. It is translated as CASSTSGRLGELFF.

This clonotype has a handful of counts. This chain uses TRBV6-2 or TRBV6-3 with TRBJ2-3; maybe TRBD2 (5 bases). Germline V gene data show CDR1 as MNHEY and CDR2 as SVGEGT. V was shortened by 6 bases and J by 0 bases, with 7 bases between the two germline ends. The CDR3 covers 13 residues. CDR3 sequence (DNA): TGTGCCAGCAGGACTACTAGCACAGATACGCAGTATTTT. Protein sequence: CASRTTSTDTQYF.

The rearrangement links TRBV20-1 to TRBJ1-2, with 9 bases fitting TRBD1. CDR3 length: 13 residues. After removal of 6 bases from V and 6 bases from J, the junction contained 8 bases not matched to a gene. Germline values: CDR1 DFQATT, CDR2 SNEGSKA (reference sequence). The CDR3 region is CSAGQGDRDGYTF. The CDR3 DNA sequence: TGCAGTGCCGGGCAGGGGGACAGGGATGGCTACACCTTC.

The V gene is TRBV20-1, the J gene TRBJ2-3, with 9 positions matching TRBD2. The CDR3 has 15 residues. V gave up 6 bases and J gave up 2 bases; unmatched junction bases: 9. Germline V gene data show CDR1 as DFQATT and CDR2 as SNEGSKA (reference sequence). CDR3 sequence reads: CSALSLAGPTDTQYF. CDR3 in DNA: TGCAGTGCCCTAAGCCTAGCGGGACCCACAGATACGCAGTATTTT.

This rearrangement joins TRBV29-1 to TRBJ2-2; perhaps TRBD1 as D (5 bases). The V gene's germline CDR1 is SQVTM and CDR2 ANQGSEA. Trimming left V 7 bases short and J 0 bases short, with 18 bases between. The CDR3 covers 16 residues. CDR3 coding DNA: TGCAGCGACCCGGAACCCGGACACCCGAACACCGGGGAGCTGTTTTTT. This codes for CSDPEPGHPNTGELFF.

This clonotype was recorded many times. The CDR3 protein is CASSLVEAFF. The CDR3 nucleotides read TGTGCCAGCAGCCTGGTCGAAGCTTTCTTT. The V and J genes are TRBV12-3 or TRBV12-4 and TRBJ1-1; the D is unclear. Deletions cut 6 bases from V and 8 bases from J, with 7 bases between. CDR3 size: 10 residues.

This clonotype was counted between two and nine times. The DNA of the CDR3 is TGTGCCAGCAGCCCAAGTCAGGGGTCGCAGTATTTT. This codes for CASSPSQGSQYF. V is TRBV12-3 or TRBV12-4 and J is TRBJ2-3, with D possibly matching TRBD1 (6 bases). V lost 6 bases, J lost 10 bases, and 14 bases lay in between. The CDR3 runs to 12 residues.

This clonotype was detected only a few times. CDR3 bases: TGTGCCAGCAGCCAACGGGCCTCCGGTGCCCAGCCCCAGCATTTT. Amino acids: CASSQRASGAQPQHF. This chain connects TRBV4-2 to TRBJ1-5; no firm D call. The V end was cut by 2 bases, the J end by 7 bases, with 15 bases between. This CDR3 has 15 amino acids. Germline V gene data show CDR1 as LGHNA and CDR2 as YNFKEQ.

The rearrangement joins TRBV18 to TRBJ1-2, with 8 nucleotides matching TRBD1. Trimming at V came to 0 bases and at J to 7 bases, leaving 7 bases not matched to a gene. This CDR3 region has 15 residues. Germline V gene lookup returns CDR1 KGHSH and CDR2 LQKENI. In DNA form, the CDR3 reads TGTGCCAGCTCACCACCAAGGGACAGGTTTATTGGCTACACCTTC. It codes for CASSPPRDRFIGYTF. Variable domain in full (rest from reference TRBV18 and TRBJ1-2): NAGVMQNPRHLVRRRGQEARLRCSPMKGHSHVYWYRQLPEEGLKFMVYLQKENIIDESGMPKERFSAEFPKEGPSILRIQQVVRGDSAAYFCASSPPRDRFIGYTFGSGTRLTVV.